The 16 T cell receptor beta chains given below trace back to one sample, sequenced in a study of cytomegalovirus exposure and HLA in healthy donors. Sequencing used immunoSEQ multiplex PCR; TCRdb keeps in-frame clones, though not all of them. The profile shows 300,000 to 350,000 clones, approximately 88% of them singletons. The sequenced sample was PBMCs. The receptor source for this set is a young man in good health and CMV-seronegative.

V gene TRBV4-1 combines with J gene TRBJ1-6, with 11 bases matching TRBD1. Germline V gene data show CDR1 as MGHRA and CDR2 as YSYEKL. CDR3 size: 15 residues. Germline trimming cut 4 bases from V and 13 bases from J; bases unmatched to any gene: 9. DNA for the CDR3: TGCGCCAGCAGCCGCGACCCGGGACAGGGGGTTCCCCTCCACTTT. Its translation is CASSRDPGQGVPLHF.

CDR3 sequence reads: CASSPTTGTEAFF. CDR3 DNA: TGTGCCAGCAGTCCAACTACAGGGACTGAAGCTTTCTTT. This chain joins TRBV6-6 and TRBJ1-1; possible D gene TRBD1, 6 bases. The germline V gene has CDR1 MNHNY and CDR2 SVGAGI (reference sequence). V shed 5 bases and J shed 5 bases, with 12 bases lying between them. The CDR3 contains 13 residues.

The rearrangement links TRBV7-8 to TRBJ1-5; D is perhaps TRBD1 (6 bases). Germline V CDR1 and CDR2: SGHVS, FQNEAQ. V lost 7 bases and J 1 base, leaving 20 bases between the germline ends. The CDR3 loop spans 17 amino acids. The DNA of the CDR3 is TGTGCCAGCACCCGAGTGGGGGGGGCAGGAAGCAATCAGCCCCAGCATTTT. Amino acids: CASTRVGGAGSNQPQHF.

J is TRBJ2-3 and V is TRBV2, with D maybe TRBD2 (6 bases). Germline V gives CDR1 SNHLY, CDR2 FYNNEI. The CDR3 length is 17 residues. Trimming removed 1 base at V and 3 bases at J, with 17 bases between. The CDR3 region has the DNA TGTGCCAGCAGTGAAGGAGGTCGGGGGTGGGGGACAGATACGCAGTATTTT. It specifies CASSEGGRGWGTDTQYF.

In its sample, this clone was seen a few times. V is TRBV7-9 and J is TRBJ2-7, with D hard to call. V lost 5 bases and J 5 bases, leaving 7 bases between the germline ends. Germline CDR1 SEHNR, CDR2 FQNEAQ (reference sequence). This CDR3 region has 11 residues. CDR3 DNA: TGTGCCAGCAGCCCAGTACACGAGCAGTACTTC. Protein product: CASSPVHEQYF.

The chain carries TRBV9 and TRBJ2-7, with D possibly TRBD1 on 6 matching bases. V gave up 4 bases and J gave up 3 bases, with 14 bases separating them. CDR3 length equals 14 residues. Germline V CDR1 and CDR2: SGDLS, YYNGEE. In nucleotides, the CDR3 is TGTGCCAGCAGCCCCCGGCAGGGGCACTACGAGCAGTACTTC. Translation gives CASSPRQGHYEQYF.

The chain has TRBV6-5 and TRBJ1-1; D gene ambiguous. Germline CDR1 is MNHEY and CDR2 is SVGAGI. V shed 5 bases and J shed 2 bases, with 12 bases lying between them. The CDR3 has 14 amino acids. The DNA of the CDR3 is TGTGCCAGCAGTGGAGGTTATCTAAACACTGAAGCTTTCTTT. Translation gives CASSGGYLNTEAFF.

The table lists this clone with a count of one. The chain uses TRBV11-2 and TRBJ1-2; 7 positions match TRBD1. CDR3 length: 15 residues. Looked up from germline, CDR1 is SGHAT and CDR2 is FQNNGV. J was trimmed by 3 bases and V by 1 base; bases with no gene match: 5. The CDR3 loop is CASSLGTGTDYGYTF. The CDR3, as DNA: TGTGCCAGCAGCTTAGGTACCGGGACAGACTATGGCTACACCTTC.

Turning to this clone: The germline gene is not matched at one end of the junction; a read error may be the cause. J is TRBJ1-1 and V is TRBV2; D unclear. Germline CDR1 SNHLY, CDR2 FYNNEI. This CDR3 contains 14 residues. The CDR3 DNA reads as TGTGCCAGCAGGGAAGACTCCGGGAACACTGAAGCTTTCTTT. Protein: CASREDSGNTEAFF.

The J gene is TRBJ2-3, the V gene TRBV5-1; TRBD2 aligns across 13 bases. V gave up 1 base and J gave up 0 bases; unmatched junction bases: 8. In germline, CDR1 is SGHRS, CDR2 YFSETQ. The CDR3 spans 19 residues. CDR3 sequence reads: CASSLLPLAGGRSTDTQYF. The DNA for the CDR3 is TGCGCCAGCAGCTTGCTCCCACTAGCGGGGGGGCGAAGCACAGATACGCAGTATTTT.

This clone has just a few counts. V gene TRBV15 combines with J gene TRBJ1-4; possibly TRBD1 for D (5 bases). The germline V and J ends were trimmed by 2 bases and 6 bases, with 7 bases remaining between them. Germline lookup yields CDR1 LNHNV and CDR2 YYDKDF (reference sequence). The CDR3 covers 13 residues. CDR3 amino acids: CATSRKGDEKLFF. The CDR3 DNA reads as TGTGCCACCAGCAGAAAAGGGGATGAAAAACTGTTTTTT.

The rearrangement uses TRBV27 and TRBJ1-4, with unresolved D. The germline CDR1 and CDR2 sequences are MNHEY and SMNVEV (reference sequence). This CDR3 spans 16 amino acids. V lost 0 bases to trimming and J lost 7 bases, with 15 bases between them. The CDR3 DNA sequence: TGTGCCAGCAGTTTATCTCTGGCGTGGAGGACTGAAAAACTGTTTTTT. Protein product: CASSLSLAWRTEKLFF.

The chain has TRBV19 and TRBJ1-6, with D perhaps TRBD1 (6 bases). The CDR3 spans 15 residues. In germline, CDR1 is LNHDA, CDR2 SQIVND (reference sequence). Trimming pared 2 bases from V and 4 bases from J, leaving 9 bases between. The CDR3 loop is CASSILGTYNSPLHF. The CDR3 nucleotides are TGTGCCAGTAGTATATTGGGGACATATAATTCACCCCTCCACTTT.

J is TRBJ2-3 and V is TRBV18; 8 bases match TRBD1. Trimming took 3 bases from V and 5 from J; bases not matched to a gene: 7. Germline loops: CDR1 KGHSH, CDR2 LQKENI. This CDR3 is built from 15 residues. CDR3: CASSPERTGRDTQYF. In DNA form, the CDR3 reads TGTGCCAGCTCACCTGAACGGACAGGGCGAGATACGCAGTATTTT.

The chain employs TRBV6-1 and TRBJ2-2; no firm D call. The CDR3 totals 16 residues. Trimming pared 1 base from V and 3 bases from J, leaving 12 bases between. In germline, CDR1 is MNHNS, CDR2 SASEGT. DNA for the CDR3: TGTGCCAGCAGTGAAGTTAGCCTCTGGGACACCGGGGAGCTGTTTTTT. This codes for CASSEVSLWDTGELFF.

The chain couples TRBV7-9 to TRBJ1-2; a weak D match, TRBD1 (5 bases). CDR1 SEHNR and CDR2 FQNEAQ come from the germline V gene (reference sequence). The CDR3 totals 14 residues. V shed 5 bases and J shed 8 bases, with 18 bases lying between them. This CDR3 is CASSPTGGIGGYTF. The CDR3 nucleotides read TGTGCCAGCAGCCCCACCGGGGGGATAGGGGGCTACACCTTC.